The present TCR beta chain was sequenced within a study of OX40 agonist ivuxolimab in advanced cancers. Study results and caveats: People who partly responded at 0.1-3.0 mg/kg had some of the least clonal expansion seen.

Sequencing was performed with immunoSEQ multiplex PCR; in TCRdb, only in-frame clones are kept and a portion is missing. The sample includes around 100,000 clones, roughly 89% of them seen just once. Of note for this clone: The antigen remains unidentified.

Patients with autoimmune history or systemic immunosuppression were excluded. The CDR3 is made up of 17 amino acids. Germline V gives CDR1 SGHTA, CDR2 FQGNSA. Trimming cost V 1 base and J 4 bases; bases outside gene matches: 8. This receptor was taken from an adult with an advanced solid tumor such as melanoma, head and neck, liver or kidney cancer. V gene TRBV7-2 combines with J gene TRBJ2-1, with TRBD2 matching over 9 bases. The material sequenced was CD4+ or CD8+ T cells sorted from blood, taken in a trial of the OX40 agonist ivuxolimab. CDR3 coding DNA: TGTGCCAGCAGCTTAGAGGGCGGGAGGGCTGGTTACAATGAGCAGTTCTTC. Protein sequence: CASSLEGGRAGYNEQFF.